The text below deals with one TCR beta chain. Its antigen specificity is not known. No qualities accompany the bases; no much larger clone lies one base away. Whole blood was collected in K2EDTA tubes by collaborating institutions according to the institutions' own protocols. Collaborator samples were shipped for TCRbeta analysis as frozen whole blood, isolated PBMCs, or DNA extracted from either sample type. The entry originates in a study of blood T cell repertoires in COVID-19 (dated by TCRdb to 2018 to 2021). Regarding the complete study: Samples from collaborators originated in the United States, Italy and Spain and spanned both the acute and convalescent phases of COVID-19. The prospective study material was composed of cDNA or gDNA derived from T cells, B-cell-depleted T cells, or PBMCs. Subjects who had been exposed to COVID-19, were actively infected with it, or had recovered from it provided the deeply sampled blood TCRbeta repertoires that made up the dataset. The repertoires were released in a freely available public database meant as a resource for research on the immune response to SARS-CoV-2. The samples were drawn from the first 160 participants of the ongoing ImmuneRACE study and from 1,254 subjects provided by 6 global collaborators. Nearly every sample came with metadata listing a de-identified subject ID, COVID-19 status, age in years and sex. Where available, HLA class I and class II types were taken from metadata supplied by the sample provider and were not determined by assay-based typing.

V was cut back by 0 bases and J by 4 bases, leaving a gap of 15 bases between them. In the germline V gene (reference sequence), CDR1 corresponds to LGHDT and CDR2 to YNNKEL. The CDR3 measures 16 amino acids from cysteine to phenylalanine. Only the CDR3 region is kept as DNA, spanning 48 bases read in frame from base 1. The immunoSEQ Assay, a bias-controlled multiplex PCR, was used to amplify TCRbeta CDR3 regions from genomic DNA. The study's own analysis went as follows. The number of nucleated cells in each sample was estimated by amplification of reference gene primers within the assay. To quantify the absolute abundance of each unique TCRbeta CDR3 rearrangement, sequence reads were collapsed and filtered. For each sample, productive Simpson clonality was calculated by taking the square root of Simpson's diversity index across productive rearrangements. TCRdb provides this immuneACCESS table in a form limited to in-frame rearrangements. Some clones are lacking; in checked studies, under half of them reflect an unresolved V gene, and why the rest are absent is not known. The V and J calls and the clone size are those of that table, but D and trimming were determined from the DNA. This sample is represented by 150,000 to 180,000 clones; over 65% of them were singletons. Around 1.5% of the sample is held by the ten biggest clonotypes.

General findings and caveats noted by the study authors: How much clinical and demographic metadata was included differed by source and by participant, and the metadata was provided uncurated.

The sequence links TRBV3-1 (or the pseudogene TRBV3-2) to TRBJ1-1; the best D guess is TRBD1, with 5 bases matching. Sequencing was carried out using peripheral blood. This clonotype was obtained from a man older than 75 with acute or convalescent COVID-19. The CDR3 protein is CASSQDLGARSTEAFF. At the DNA level, the sequence is TGTGCCAGCAGCCAAGATTTAGGGGCGAGGTCCACTGAAGCTTTCTTT.